A single T cell receptor (beta chain) is shown here with its context. Its antigen is still unknown. No per-base quality is available; no much larger clone lies one base away. Libraries were prepared through the immunoSEQ multiplex PCR assay. For the multiplex PCR, a mixture combining 60 forward primers for TCR Vbeta segments and 13 reverse primers for TCR Jbeta segments was used. A multiplex PCR assay on genomic DNA amplified the CDR3 region of rearranged TCR beta genes. The amplified TCR beta libraries were sequenced on the Illumina HiSeq System as 87-base-pair reads. The original methods were these. Across the 600 to 700 repertoires, a later analysis counted tens of millions of unique TCR beta chains, around 11 million of which were shared by at least two donors. A nearest-neighbor algorithm error-corrected the raw reads and collapsed the reads into unique sequences, merging closely related sequences to remove PCR and sequencing errors. CDR3 sequences were aligned to IMGT reference sequences to assign V, D and J gene segments. For a sequence to be retained, a match of at least six nucleotides was required to both a V gene segment and a J gene segment. A rearrangement was called productive if the CDR3 had no stop codons and remained in frame with V and J, and every other rearrangement was called non-productive. CDR3 was defined according to IMGT convention as the region running from the second conserved V-encoded cysteine to the conserved J-encoded phenylalanine. The earlier analysis of some 580 of the donors excluded any sequence lacking an unambiguous match to a single V gene segment. An earlier analysis of several hundred of the donors classified V segments as functional when productive rearrangements were above 56.7% and as segregating when the standard deviation between donors was above 5%. To diagnose cytomegalovirus status from the catalog of TCR beta chain sequences, a statistical classification framework was built. V and J gene assignment, in a later analysis, came from comparing TCR nucleotide sequences with IMGT/GENE-DB human TR gene sequences. Using the TCRdist pipeline, a later analysis assigned CDR3 sequences along with most-parsimonious VDJ recombination scenarios. In a later analysis, each TCR beta chain was defined by its CDR3 amino acid sequence together with its V-gene family, and reads without a unique V-gene family were excluded. A later analysis removed several hundred highly shared, low-generation-probability nucleotide sequences to deal with suspected cross-contamination and a sequencing artifact. In a later analysis, a clonal expansion index was calculated for each public chain from normalized within-repertoire ranks of inferred template counts. In a later analysis, generation probabilities were computed with a VDJ recombination model fitted to out-of-frame rearrangements, and the resulting probabilities were checked against IGoR. Hypergeometric tests were used in a later analysis to score TCR-TCR, TCR-HLA and TCR-CMV co-occurrence, with a repertoire-size bias correction applied to the TCR pairs. To estimate false discovery rates, a later analysis permuted the HLA or CMV assignments 20 times. In a later analysis, co-occurring TCRs were grouped with DBSCAN, and TCRdist sequence similarity was added when clustering was performed within HLA-allele-positive subsets. For co-occurrence clustering, repertoires with fewer than 30,000 or more than 120,000 public chains were excluded, along with four or five repertoires with anomalous nucleotide sharing. Drawn from immuneACCESS, this table holds only the in-frame rearrangements with V and J called that TCRdb kept. Clones are partly lost; checked studies trace under half to an unresolved V gene and leave the rest unexplained. V and J calls and clone size are those listed in that table; D and trimming were worked out from the DNA. Here the sample has approximately 160,000 clones; approximately 82% occur a single time. The ten largest make up around 1.5% of the sample.

The CDR3 has 15 amino acids, counting the end cysteine and phenylalanine. Of all the DNA, just the CDR3 is kept, 45 bases in frame from base 1. Between the V and J ends, shortened by 5 bases and 6 bases respectively, the junction contains 17 bases. CDR1 and CDR2 are read off the germline V gene as SGHTA and FQGTGA. This sample was taken from a study of cytomegalovirus exposure and HLA in healthy donors (dated by TCRdb to 2017 to 2019). Describing the broader study: According to an earlier analysis of around 600 of the donors, about 179 million T cells yielded 90 million to 130 million unique TCR beta sequences and about 300 Gb of sequence data. An early release that covered about 640 HLA-typed donors contained approximately 300 gigabases of sequencing data and roughly 84 million unique TCR sequences. Among the 398 genotyped donors, more than 70% belonged to the genetic ancestry cluster associated with self-reported Caucasian donors. The study aimed to test whether cataloging public T cell receptors could reveal signatures of past pathogen exposure. The study profiled the T cell repertoires of hundreds of subjects by immunosequencing and related them to cytomegalovirus serostatus. Along with the roughly 700-subject first cohort, a separate validation cohort of 120 different subjects was used. High-throughput TCR immunosequencing, statistical association of individual TCRs with disease status, and machine learning were combined to predict cytomegalovirus infection status. A later analysis re-examined previously published TCR beta repertoires from roughly 720 donors and added high-resolution HLA genotyping to investigate patterns of TCR occurrence. The later analysis used no new phenotypic data to find candidate immune exposures, relying instead on TCR beta sequences and their occurrence across donors. In an earlier analysis of over 550 of the donors, high-throughput TCR beta sequencing was used to judge whether each TCR beta V gene segment behaved as functional or pseudogenic. Donor age, sex, ethnicity and CMV serostatus were compiled together with the repertoire data. Genome-wide SNP genotypes for about 65% of the 666 donors were used in a later genetic analysis, which treated that subset as a discovery cohort. Every repertoire in the discovery cohort had been generated on one and the same sequencing platform. Class I and class II HLA loci were covered by the typing at four-digit resolution. The number of donors typed differed by locus, with roughly 629-640 for A, B, C, DRB1 and DQB1, roughly 520 for DQA1, nearly 610 for DPA1, and some 440 for DPB1. Roughly 5 DR-DQ haplotypes were handled as single units for association and clustering, since linkage in the cohort was strong. Across about 370 genotyped donors of the cohort, an average of approximately 200,000 unique TCR beta nucleotide sequences per donor were sequenced, and 15% to 20% of those sequences were non-productive.

The paper's findings and limits, for the study overall: Presence/absence analyses assumed roughly uniform sequencing depth across donors, an assumption that may not hold. In a later analysis, HLA-associated TCR beta chains were found to be more clonally expanded and to have lower generation probabilities than equally common non-associated chains. Specific HLA alleles were associated with about 17,000 TCR beta sequences at a false discovery rate of 0.05 in a later analysis. A later genetic analysis reported fewer N-insertions in productive TCRs among donors in an Asian-associated ancestry cluster than the roughly 690-donor mean. The classifier was reported to diagnose cytomegalovirus status with high specificity and sensitivity in both the original and validation cohorts. In this cohort, only TCR beta chains were sequenced, and detectable features were limited by the absence of alpha or paired-chain data. Because some donors lacked HLA typing at each locus, the association tests relied only on the typed subset. Correlated functional status among segregating V segments might reflect linkage disequilibrium, but an unknown experimental factor could not be ruled out. Because counts were too low, some 17 rarely observed V segments, including chromosome 9 orphons, were left out of the earlier analysis of 587 of the donors. In a later analysis, the rate of TCR association differed among HLA loci, with DRB1 alleles having the most associated TCRs and HLA-C alleles having the fewest. Immune exposure information for the cohort was limited to CMV serostatus. The study listed approximately 150 TCR beta chains as associated with cytomegalovirus. A later analysis reported that several top co-occurrence clusters appeared linked to parvovirus B19, influenza, CMV and Epstein-Barr virus. V-gene and J-gene trimming of TCR beta chains was associated with a missense DCLRE1C variant in a later genetic analysis, and the association was replicated in an independent cohort. Assigning TCR associations to individual alleles was difficult when HLA alleles, especially DR and DQ, strongly co-occurred. While some public TCRs were present in many individuals, most TCR sequences turned up only very rarely across donors. The 87-base-pair reads could not distinguish some IMGT-functional V segments, including TRBV6-2 and TRBV6-3, so those segments were excluded. In an earlier analysis of about 540 of the donors, most TCR beta V segments were observed in productive rearrangements about 87% or about 30% of the time, broadly matching IMGT annotations. A further reported finding was that TCR beta sequences accurately predicted the HLA-A and HLA-B alleles for most subjects in the first cohort. According to the authors, the approach could potentially be generalized to other disease states and immunological phenotypes. In vitro tests confirmed that three of the cytomegalovirus-associated TCR beta chains recognize cytomegalovirus antigens. Most CMV-associated TCR beta chains appeared to be HLA-restricted in a later analysis, and the HLA associations seemed to be driven largely by CMV exposure. The sequencing pipeline was judged likely to have produced a cluster of highly shared sequence variants as a technical artifact.

In total, approximately 690 healthy bone marrow donors made up the cohort. At the time of sampling, every cohort member was nominally healthy, though immune exposures that went unrecorded were likely present. The donor tested CMV seronegative and was one of the 352 seronegative cohort members. Every donor gave a peripheral blood sample, and the peripheral blood mononuclear cells from that sample were used for TCR beta sequencing. The Qiagen DNeasy Blood Extraction Kit was used to extract genomic DNA from the blood cell samples. The source is a male donor in good health and CMV-seronegative. Material: PBMCs. The sequence links TRBV7-3 to TRBJ2-1, and possibly TRBD1, on 5 matching bases. CDR3 region: CASSPPGAGPNEQFF. The sequenced DNA is TGTGCCAGCAGCCCCCCCGGCGCAGGGCCCAATGAGCAGTTCTTC.